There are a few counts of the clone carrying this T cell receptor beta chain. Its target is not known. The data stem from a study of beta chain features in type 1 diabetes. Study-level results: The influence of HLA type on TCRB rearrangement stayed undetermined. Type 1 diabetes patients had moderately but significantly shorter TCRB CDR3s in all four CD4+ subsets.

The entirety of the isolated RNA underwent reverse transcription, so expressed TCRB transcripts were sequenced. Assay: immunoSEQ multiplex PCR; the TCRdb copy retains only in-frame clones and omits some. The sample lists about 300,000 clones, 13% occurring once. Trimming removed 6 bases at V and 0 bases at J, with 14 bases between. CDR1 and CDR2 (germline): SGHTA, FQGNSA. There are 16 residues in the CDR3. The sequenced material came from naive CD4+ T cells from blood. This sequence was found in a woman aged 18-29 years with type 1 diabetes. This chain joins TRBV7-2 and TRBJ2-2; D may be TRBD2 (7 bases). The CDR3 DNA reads TGTGCCAGCAGGAGGGGGGGGAGTTCGAACACCGGGGAGCTGTTTTTT. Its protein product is CASRRGGSSNTGELFF.